This is a list of T cell receptor beta chains from one sample in a study of cytomegalovirus exposure and HLA in healthy donors. The protocol was immunoSEQ multiplex PCR, while the TCRdb copy is restricted to in-frame clones and leaves out a portion. The sample records about 140,000 clones, about 91% being singletons. The sample taken for sequencing was PBMCs. These receptors were taken from a woman under 30 in good health and CMV-seropositive. Each CDR3 is given with its conserved first and last residue. D genes are given only for firm matches. Size is stated for part of the rows, as once, few or many counts, or as a class when the clone is expanded.

>NA|TRBJ1-5|TRBV18|few
CASSPDRNQPQHF
TGTGCCAGCTCCCCAGACAGGAATCAGCCCCAGCATTTT
>NA|TRBJ1-6|TRBV9|NA
CASSVDGVDSPLHF
TGTGCCAGCAGCGTAGACGGAGTTGATTCACCCCTCCACTTT
>NA|TRBJ1-6|TRBV5-5|NA
CASSLGLGGDSPLHF
TGTGCCAGCAGCCTTGGACTCGGGGGGGATTCACCCCTCCACTTT
>TRBD1|TRBJ1-5|TRBV25-1|once
CASSGQGSGQPQHF
TGTGCCAGCAGTGGACAGGGCAGTGGCCAGCCCCAGCATTTT
>NA|TRBJ1-5|TRBV19|NA
CASSIRDTNQPQHF
TGTGCCAGTAGTATACGGGACACCAATCAGCCCCAGCATTTT
>NA|TRBJ2-7|TRBV5-1|NA
CASSTGRGTLIYEQYF
TGCGCCAGCAGCACGGGACGCGGGACCCTCATCTACGAGCAGTACTTC
>NA|TRBJ1-2|TRBV5-5|NA
CASNPSSGSHGYTF
TGTGCCAGCAACCCCAGCTCGGGGAGCCACGGCTACACCTTC
>NA|TRBJ2-7|TRBV19|few
CASSHGNYEQYF
TGTGCCAGTAGTCACGGGAACTACGAGCAGTACTTC
>NA|TRBJ1-4|TRBV6-5|NA
CASSYRGGGGSEKLFF
TGTGCCAGCAGTTACAGAGGGGGAGGGGGGAGTGAAAAACTGTTTTTT
>NA|TRBJ1-4|TRBV19|NA
CASSINRADEKLFF
TGTGCCAGTAGTATAAACAGGGCTGACGAAAAACTGTTTTTT
>NA|TRBJ1-2|TRBV30|NA
CAWRDSENYGYTF
TGTGCCTGGAGGGACAGCGAAAATTATGGCTACACCTTC
>TRBD1|TRBJ2-1|TRBV30|NA
CAWLDRSSYNEQFF
TGTGCCTGGTTGGACAGGAGCTCCTACAATGAGCAGTTCTTC
>TRBD1|TRBJ2-7|TRBV28|NA
CASSLRQGFLYEQYF
TGTGCCAGCAGCCTTAGACAGGGGTTTCTCTACGAGCAGTACTTC
>NA|TRBJ1-2|TRBV6-5|NA
CASRYSTAGDYGYTF
TGTGCCAGCAGATATTCGACAGCGGGGGACTATGGCTACACCTTC
>NA|TRBJ2-6|TRBV19|NA
CASSTLGESGANVLTF
TGTGCCAGTAGTACCCTGGGAGAATCCGGGGCCAACGTCCTGACTTTC
>TRBD1|TRBJ2-1|TRBV28|NA
CASSLLDRDNEQFF
TGTGCCAGCAGTTTATTGGACAGGGACAATGAGCAGTTCTTC
>NA|TRBJ2-1|TRBV10-1|NA
CASSDSAESEQFF
TGCGCCAGCAGTGATTCGGCGGAGAGTGAGCAGTTCTTC
>NA|TRBJ1-6|TRBV6-4|NA
CASRQQEGNSPLHF
TGTGCCAGCAGACAACAGGAAGGCAATTCACCCCTCCACTTT
>TRBD2|TRBJ2-7|TRBV27|NA
CASSFSGSGTYEQYF
TGTGCCAGCAGTTTTAGTGGTAGCGGGACCTACGAGCAGTACTTC
>TRBD2|TRBJ2-5|TRBV10-3|NA
CAIRVAGEETQYF
TGTGCCATCAGAGTAGCGGGGGAGGAGACCCAGTACTTC
>NA|TRBJ1-2|TRBV6-5|NA
CASSYLTKRDRGYTF
TGTGCCAGCAGTTACCTAACGAAGAGGGATCGGGGCTACACCTTC
>NA|TRBJ2-7|TRBV5-8|NA
CASSFPEYF
TGTGCCAGCAGCTTCCCAGAGTACTTC
>TRBD1|TRBJ1-2|TRBV11-1|NA
CASSHPTGDPYYGYTF
TGTGCCAGCAGCCACCCCACAGGGGACCCCTACTATGGCTACACCTTC
>NA|TRBJ1-4|TRBV27|NA
CASSKRGNLSNEKLFF
TGTGCCAGCAGTAAACGAGGCAATTTAAGTAATGAAAAACTGTTTTTT
>TRBD1|TRBJ2-5|TRBV6-5|NA
CASSYVTGGETQYF
TGTGCCAGCAGTTACGTGACAGGGGGAGAGACCCAGTACTTC
>NA|TRBJ1-5|TRBV7-8|NA
CASSPTAGRINQPQHF
TGTGCCAGCAGTCCCACGGCAGGAAGAATTAATCAGCCCCAGCATTTT
>NA|TRBJ2-1|TRBV30|NA
CAWSVINEQFF
TGTGCCTGGAGTGTTATCAATGAGCAGTTCTTC
>NA|TRBJ1-1|TRBV18|NA
CASSPLSQASSPNTEAFF
TGTGCCAGCTCACCCCTATCACAGGCTTCTTCACCGAACACTGAAGCTTTCTTT
>TRBD1|TRBJ1-1|TRBV4-3|NA
CASSQEVGQFTEAFF
TGCGCCAGCAGCCAAGAGGTGGGACAGTTCACTGAAGCTTTCTTT
>NA|TRBJ1-2|TRBV20-1|NA
CSVTGSYGYTF
TGCAGTGTAACAGGGAGCTATGGCTACACCTTC
>TRBD2|TRBJ2-7|TRBV15|NA
CATSRGRTSYYEQYF
TGTGCCACCAGCAGAGGTAGGACTAGCTACTACGAGCAGTACTTC
>NA|TRBJ2-7|TRBV28|NA
CASSLSGLYEQYF
TGTGCCAGCAGTTTATCCGGGTTGTACGAGCAGTACTTC
>NA|TRBJ1-4|TRBV6-1|NA
CASSGQVPSLATNEKLFF
TGTGCCAGCAGTGGACAGGTCCCTAGCCTCGCAACTAATGAAAAACTGTTTTTT
>NA|TRBJ2-5|TRBV9|few
CASSRRVGETQYF
TGTGCCAGCAGCCGCAGGGTGGGAGAGACCCAGTACTTC
>NA|TRBJ2-7|TRBV15|NA
CATSRDRFYEQYF
TGTGCCACCAGCAGAGACAGGTTCTACGAGCAGTACTTC
>TRBD2|TRBJ2-1|TRBV5-4|NA
CATFGLAGGPGSYNEQFF
TGTGCCACTTTCGGACTAGCGGGAGGGCCGGGCTCCTACAATGAGCAGTTCTTC
>NA|TRBJ1-2|TRBV10-2|NA
CASSESETGNYGYTF
TGCGCCAGCAGTGAGTCAGAGACAGGAAACTATGGCTACACCTTC
>NA|TRBJ1-4|TRBV29-1|NA
CSVETDTTNEKLFF
TGCAGCGTTGAGACAGACACAACTAATGAAAAACTGTTTTTT
>TRBD1|TRBJ2-1|TRBV5-1|NA
CASSLRQGGDEQFF
TGCGCCAGCAGCCTCAGACAGGGGGGTGATGAGCAGTTCTTC
>NA|TRBJ1-3|TRBV7-6|NA
CASSVSGNTIYF
TGTGCCAGCAGCGTATCTGGAAACACCATATATTTT
>TRBD1|TRBJ1-6|TRBV27|NA
CASSLRQGWDSPLHF
TGTGCCAGCAGTTTGAGACAGGGCTGGGATTCACCCCTCCACTTT
>TRBD1|TRBJ2-7|TRBV30|NA
CAWGTGIVYEQYF
TGTGCCTGGGGGACAGGGATCGTCTACGAGCAGTACTTC
>NA|TRBJ1-3|TRBV5-6|NA
CASSHYSGNTIYF
TGTGCCAGCAGCCACTACTCTGGAAACACCATATATTTT
>NA|TRBJ1-1|TRBV9|NA
CASSSGGTNTEAFF
TGTGCCAGCAGCTCGGGGGGGACGAACACTGAAGCTTTCTTT
>NA|TRBJ2-7|TRBV13|NA
CASSSGQSTYEQYF
TGTGCCAGCAGCTCCGGACAGTCAACCTACGAGCAGTACTTC
>TRBD2|TRBJ2-7|TRBV6-6|NA
CASSSPWRGIYEQYF
TGTGCCAGCAGTTCCCCTTGGCGGGGGATCTACGAGCAGTACTTC
>NA|TRBJ2-5|TRBV25-1|NA
CASSEWADRGETQYF
TGTGCCAGCAGTGAATGGGCGGACCGAGGGGAGACCCAGTACTTC